These 29 T cell receptor beta chains were all obtained from the same sample, sequenced in a study of CD8+CD57+ T cells in acquired aplastic anemia. Both TCR beta VDJ combination and CDR3 sequence profiling were carried out. Genomic DNA was the template for this profiling. TCRdb redid the calling of the reads with MiXCR, one entry per CDR3 protein. Of roughly 170,000 distinct CDR3 sequences in the sample, about 44% are singletons; the top ten hold under 15%. Sequencing involved patients with CD8+CD57+ cell expansion previously shown by flow cytometry. Sequences were obtained from sorted CD4+, CD8+, or CD8+CD57+ T cells (not recorded which) from PBMCs. Receptor source: a human donor with aplastic anemia.

This clonotype was picked up many times. This chain's CDR3 is CASSLGIYQPQHF. The CDR3 nucleotides are TGTGCCAGCAGCTTGGGAATATATCAGCCCCAGCATTTT. The rearrangement links TRBV7-2 to TRBJ1-5; D is unclear. The ends were cut back, 3 bases at V and 5 bases at J, with 8 bases in the middle. CDR1 is SGHTA and CDR2 is FQGNSA in the germline V gene. CDR3 length: 13 residues.

The chain carries TRBV9 and TRBJ2-3; D is possibly TRBD1 (6 bases). CDR1 is SGDLS and CDR2 is YYNGEE in the germline V gene. The length of the CDR3 is 14 residues. V was trimmed by 2 bases and J by 3 bases, leaving 10 bases between them. The CDR3 DNA sequence: TGTGCCAGCAGCGTCCCGGACAGTACAGATACGCAGTATTTT. Amino acid sequence: CASSVPDSTDTQYF.

The J gene is TRBJ1-2, the V gene TRBV10-3, with 10 bases matching TRBD1. Trimming took 5 bases from V and 7 from J; bases not matched to a gene: 7. CDR1 is ENHRY and CDR2 is SYGVKD in the germline V gene. The CDR3 loop spans 14 amino acids. CDR3 region: CAISYGTGVVGYTF. For the CDR3, the DNA is TGTGCCATCAGTTACGGGACAGGGGTAGTTGGCTACACCTTC.

The gene calls are TRBV6-1 and TRBJ1-6, with TRBD1 as a possible D gene (5 bases). V was trimmed by 5 bases and J by 5 bases, leaving 10 bases between them. CDR3 size: 14 residues. Per germline, CDR1 MNHNS and CDR2 SASEGT. CDR3 sequence (DNA): TGTGCCAGCAGTATTCAGGGAAATAATTCACCCCTCCACTTT. It yields the protein CASSIQGNNSPLHF.

CDR3 in DNA: TGTGCCAGCAGCCGCTCACAGGTAACTGAAGCTTTCTTT. Protein sequence: CASSRSQVTEAFF. This chain uses TRBV7-6 with TRBJ1-1; a weak D match, TRBD1 (5 bases). Germline V gene lookup returns CDR1 SGHVS and CDR2 FNYEAQ. Trimming removed 5 bases from V and 5 bases from J, with 12 bases in between. The length of the CDR3 is 13 residues.

This clonotype was seen a few times. This chain joins TRBV10-3 and TRBJ1-3, with no clear D. The CDR3 extends over 15 amino acids. Per the germline V gene, CDR1 is ENHRY and CDR2 is SYGVKD. The V end lost 10 bases, the J end lost 1 base, and 17 bases lay between the germline ends. This CDR3 is CASSQSGRSGNTIYF. CDR3 nucleotides: TGTGCCAGCAGCCAATCGGGGAGGTCTGGAAACACCATATATTTT.

The V and J genes are TRBV19 and TRBJ2-1; D remains unclear. Germline V CDR1 and CDR2: LNHDA, SQIVND (reference sequence). The CDR3 has 17 residues. Trimming removed 8 bases at V and 4 bases at J, with 24 bases between. The CDR3 protein is CASSLGTVQRQYNEQFF. The CDR3 DNA is TGTGCCAGTTCACTTGGAACGGTACAGAGACAATACAATGAGCAGTTCTTC.

Many counts were recorded for this clonotype. The V and J genes are TRBV9 and TRBJ2-1; 8 nucleotides align to TRBD1. Germline loops: CDR1 SGDLS, CDR2 YYNGEE. CDR3 length: 17 residues. The junction had 16 bases not matched to a gene; V was cut back by 2 bases and J by 9 bases. Here the CDR3 DNA reads TGTGCCAGCAGCGTGTTAGGGGGTGCGCAGGGGGCAGGTGAGCAGTTCTTC. Protein sequence: CASSVLGGAQGAGEQFF.

Ten or more counts support this clonotype. Written as DNA, the CDR3 is TGTGCCAGCAGTCCGCGGGGGGCTACGGGCTATGAGCAGTTCTTC. Its protein is CASSPRGATGYEQFF. This chain connects TRBV27 to TRBJ2-1; 8 bases line up with TRBD2. Germline lookup yields CDR1 MNHEY and CDR2 SMNVEV (reference sequence). The V gene end was trimmed by 5 bases and the J gene end by 8 bases; junction bases not matched to a gene: 11. The CDR3 has 15 amino acids.

The CDR3 sequence is CATSRADRAGQETQYF. The DNA of the CDR3 is TGTGCCACCAGCAGAGCAGACAGAGCGGGGCAAGAGACCCAGTACTTC. The chain employs TRBV15 and TRBJ2-5, with 7 bases fitting TRBD2. The trim removed 1 base at V and 2 bases at J, leaving 7 bases unmatched. CDR1 is LNHNV and CDR2 is YYDKDF in the germline V gene (reference sequence). CDR3 length: 16 amino acids.

This clonotype was counted at least ten times. The V and J genes are TRBV20-1 and TRBJ2-1; TRBD2 matches 9 bases. There are 15 residues in the CDR3. Trimming took 5 bases from V and 8 from J; bases not matched to a gene: 13. CDR1 is DFQATT and CDR2 is SNEGSKA in the germline V gene (reference sequence). The CDR3 is CSAVRVAGGYHEQFF. The CDR3 coding sequence is TGCAGTGCTGTCAGGGTGGCGGGGGGGTACCATGAGCAGTTCTTC.

The chain employs TRBV10-3 and TRBJ2-2, with D possibly matching TRBD1 (5 bases). V dropped 10 bases and J dropped 4 bases, with 7 bases sitting between them. The CDR3 consists of 11 residues. CDR1 is ENHRY and CDR2 is SYGVKD in the germline V gene. CDR3 in amino acids: CATTGTGELFF. The CDR3, as DNA: TGTGCCACCACAGGCACCGGGGAGCTGTTTTTT.

The V gene is TRBV2, the J gene TRBJ2-7; 8 nucleotides line up with TRBD2. This CDR3 contains 15 residues. Germline CDR1 and CDR2: SNHLY and FYNNEI. V lost 1 base to trimming and J lost 2 bases; unmatched junction nucleotides: 4. The CDR3 DNA follows: TGTGCCAGCAGTGAAGGCGAGCGGGAGACCTACGAGCAGTACTTC. It is translated as CASSEGERETYEQYF. Full variable domain (outside the CDR3, taken from reference TRBV2 and TRBJ2-7): EPEVTQTPSHQVTQMGQEVILRCVPISNHLYFYWYRQILGQKVEFLVSFYNNEISEKSEIFDDQFSVERPDGSNFTLKIRSTKLEDSAMYFCASSEGERETYEQYFGPGTRLTVT.

This clonotype has ten or more counts. V gene TRBV10-3 combines with J gene TRBJ1-2, with TRBD1 matching over 8 bases. With 0 bases clipped from V and 4 bases from J, the junction kept 4 bases outside the gene matches. This CDR3 has 15 amino acids. CDR1 is ENHRY and CDR2 is SYGVKD in the germline V gene. The CDR3 loop reads CAISESRQGIYGYTF. CDR3 coding DNA: TGTGCCATCAGTGAGTCCCGACAGGGGATCTATGGCTACACCTTC.

At least ten counts were recorded for this clonotype. V usage is TRBV11-2 and J usage is TRBJ2-3; the D is unclear. This CDR3 is built from 17 residues. Germline CDR1 and CDR2: SGHAT and FQNNGV. The V end lost 2 bases, the J end lost 1 base, and 16 bases lay between the germline ends. The CDR3 DNA is TGTGCCAGCAGCTTAAGAGTGGGCACGGCTGGCACAGATACGCAGTATTTT. Amino acids: CASSLRVGTAGTDTQYF.

This clonotype was observed many times. The rearrangement joins TRBV24-1 to TRBJ2-1; D unclear. CDR3 size: 14 residues. Germline CDR1 and CDR2: KGHDR and SFDVKD. V lost 2 bases, J lost 8 bases, and 12 bases lay in between. Written as DNA, the CDR3 is TGTGCCACCAGTGATTCCCAACCCCCTGATGAGCAGTTCTTC. The encoded protein is CATSDSQPPDEQFF.

This clonotype was counted only a few times. This sequence joins TRBV4-2 and TRBJ2-3; D is unclear. The CDR3 is 16 residues long. Germline V gives CDR1 LGHNA, CDR2 YNFKEQ. V was cut by 0 bases and J by 2 bases, with 12 bases left in between. The DNA of the CDR3 is TGTGCCAGCAGCCAAGACGTAGACATCCACACAGATACGCAGTATTTT. This gives the protein CASSQDVDIHTDTQYF.

The chain employs TRBV7-9 and TRBJ1-6, with TRBD1 identical over 7 bases. The CDR3 runs to 14 residues. Germline lookup yields CDR1 SEHNR and CDR2 FQNEAQ (reference sequence). V was clipped by 7 bases and J by 5 bases; unmatched bases: 5. For the CDR3, the DNA is TGTGCCAGCATCGGGACAGTCAATAATTCACCCCTCCACTTT. Its translation: CASIGTVNNSPLHF.

The chain carries TRBV9 and TRBJ2-3, with no clear D. Trimming took off 0 bases at V and 4 bases at J, with 9 bases between the two ends. Germline values: CDR1 SGDLS, CDR2 YYNGEE. The CDR3 is 14 amino acids. The DNA for the CDR3 is TGTGCCAGCAGCGTAGTGGCCGGTTCAGATACGCAGTATTTT. It codes for CASSVVAGSDTQYF.

J is TRBJ1-6 and V is TRBV11-1, with D tentatively TRBD1 (5 bases). Trimming stripped 8 bases from V and 10 bases from J, with 18 bases between. Germline V CDR1 and CDR2: SGHAT, FQDESV (reference sequence). The CDR3 consists of 14 residues. CDR3 protein: CASSLTGGKSPLHF. The CDR3, as DNA: TGTGCCAGCTCCCTAACCGGGGGGAAATCACCCCTCCACTTT.

This clonotype was detected only a few times. This sequence joins TRBV2 and TRBJ2-5, with D maybe TRBD2 (5 bases). Germline V gene data show CDR1 as SNHLY and CDR2 as FYNNEI. The V gene lost 7 bases and the J gene lost 3 bases, with 9 bases spanning the gap. The length of the CDR3 is 12 residues. The CDR3 DNA reads TGTGCCAGCACCCTGGGAGAAGAGACCCAGTACTTC. Protein sequence: CASTLGEETQYF.

The rearrangement links TRBV10-2 to TRBJ2-2; D perhaps matches TRBD2 (6 bases). V lost 4 bases to trimming and J lost 2 bases, with 14 bases between them. This CDR3 region has 16 residues. The germline V gene encodes CDR1 WSHSY and CDR2 SAAADI. CDR3: CASSAASGLNTGELFF. For the CDR3, the DNA is TGCGCCAGCAGTGCGGCCTCGGGACTTAACACCGGGGAGCTGTTTTTT.

Concerning this clonotype itself: The junction and the germline gene differ at one end; a read error may be behind it. CDR3 in amino acids: CACSLRGPSTDTQYF. The CDR3 DNA sequence: TGTGCCTGTAGTCTACGGGGCCCTAGCACAGATACGCAGTATTTT. The V gene is TRBV19, the J gene TRBJ2-3; D might be TRBD1 or TRBD2, each matching 5 bases. Germline CDR1 reads LNHDA; CDR2 reads SQIVND (reference sequence). The CDR3 spans 15 residues.

This clonotype was detected ten times or more. The chain links TRBV5-4 to TRBJ1-1, with D tentatively TRBD1 (5 bases). The ends were cut back, 1 base at V and 5 bases at J, with 12 bases in the middle. The CDR3 extends over 14 amino acids. Germline-derived CDR1 and CDR2 are SGHNT and YYREEE (reference sequence). The CDR3 loop is CASSLQGGRTEAFF. The CDR3, as DNA: TGTGCCAGCAGCTTGCAGGGCGGTAGGACTGAAGCTTTCTTT.

The CDR3 is CASSLGEKKGYTF. The CDR3 DNA reads as TGTGCCAGCAGCTTAGGGGAGAAGAAGGGCTACACCTTC. V and J are TRBV7-9 and TRBJ1-2; unclear D gene. The ends were cut back, 1 base at V and 8 bases at J, with 11 bases in the middle. Per the germline V gene, CDR1 is SEHNR and CDR2 is FQNEAQ (reference sequence). This CDR3 spans 13 amino acids.

This clonotype was detected many times. The chain combines TRBV5-1 with TRBJ2-2; no definite D call. V was pared by 0 bases and J by 4 bases, with 13 bases between. Germline V gene data show CDR1 as SGHRS and CDR2 as YFSETQ. The CDR3 contains 16 residues. The CDR3 DNA reads TGCGCCAGCAGCTTGGCCGAGGCAGGACCCACCGGGGAGCTGTTTTTT. Translated, it gives CASSLAEAGPTGELFF.

This clonotype showed up many times. The chain is built from TRBV5-8 and TRBJ1-1; D is perhaps TRBD1 (6 bases). The V gene's germline CDR1 is SGHTS and CDR2 YDEGEE. The CDR3 runs to 13 residues. V was cut by 1 base and J by 6 bases, with 10 bases left in between. The CDR3 here is CASSLTGRAEAFF. As DNA, the CDR3 is TGTGCCAGCAGCTTGACAGGGAGAGCTGAAGCTTTCTTT.

This clonotype was counted ten times or more. The chain links TRBV6-1 to TRBJ2-7; 7 positions match TRBD1. The V gene end was trimmed by 11 bases and the J gene end by 1 base; junction bases not matched to a gene: 5. The CDR3 extends over 12 amino acids. Germline CDR1 and CDR2: MNHNS and SASEGT. This chain's CDR3 is CAGRQGSYEQYF. In nucleotides, the CDR3 is TGTGCCGGTCGACAGGGATCCTACGAGCAGTACTTC.

This clonotype was recorded once. The chain recombines TRBV5-1 with TRBJ2-2, with D maybe TRBD2 (6 bases). Germline V gives CDR1 SGHRS, CDR2 YFSETQ. The CDR3 contains 17 residues. Between the trimmed V and J ends, which lost 4 bases and 2 bases, there was a span of 18 bases. The CDR3 region has the DNA TGCGCCAGCAGCCCGCCCGGGGGAGCCCGAAACACCGGGGAGCTGTTTTTT. Translated, it gives CASSPPGGARNTGELFF.